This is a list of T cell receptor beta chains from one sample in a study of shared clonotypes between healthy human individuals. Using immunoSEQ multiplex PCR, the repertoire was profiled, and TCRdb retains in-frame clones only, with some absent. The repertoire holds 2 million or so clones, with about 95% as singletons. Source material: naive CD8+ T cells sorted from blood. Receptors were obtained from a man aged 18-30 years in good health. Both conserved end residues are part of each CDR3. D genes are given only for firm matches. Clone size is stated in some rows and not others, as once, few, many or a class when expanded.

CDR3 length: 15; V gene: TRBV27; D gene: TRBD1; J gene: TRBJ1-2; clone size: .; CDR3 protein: CASSMGTGGWDGYTF; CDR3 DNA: TGTGCCAGCAGTATGGGGACAGGGGGCTGGGATGGCTACACCTTC
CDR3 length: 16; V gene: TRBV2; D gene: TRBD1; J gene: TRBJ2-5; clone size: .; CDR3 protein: CASSHPGQGAEETQYF; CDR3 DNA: TGTGCCAGCAGTCACCCCGGACAGGGGGCTGAAGAGACCCAGTACTTC
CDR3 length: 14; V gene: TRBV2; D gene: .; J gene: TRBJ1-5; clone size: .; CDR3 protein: CASSDGDKHQPQHF; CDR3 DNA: TGTGCCAGCAGTGACGGAGACAAACATCAGCCCCAGCATTTT
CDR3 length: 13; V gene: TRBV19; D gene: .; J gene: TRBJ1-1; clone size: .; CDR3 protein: CASSIDLNTEAFF; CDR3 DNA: TGTGCCAGTAGTATAGATTTGAACACTGAAGCTTTCTTT
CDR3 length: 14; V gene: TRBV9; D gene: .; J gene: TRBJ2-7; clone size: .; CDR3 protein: CASSPGTASYEQYF; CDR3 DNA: TGTGCCAGCAGCCCAGGGACGGCGTCCTACGAGCAGTACTTC
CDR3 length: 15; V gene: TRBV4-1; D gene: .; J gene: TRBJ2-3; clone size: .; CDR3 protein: CASSIPGRGTDTQYF; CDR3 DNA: TGCGCCAGTTCAATACCGGGCCGGGGCACAGATACGCAGTATTTT
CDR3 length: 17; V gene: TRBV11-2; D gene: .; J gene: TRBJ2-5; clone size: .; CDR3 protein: CASSLRVQGRNQETQYF; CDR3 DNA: TGTGCCAGCAGCTTAAGAGTCCAGGGCCGGAATCAGGAGACCCAGTACTTC
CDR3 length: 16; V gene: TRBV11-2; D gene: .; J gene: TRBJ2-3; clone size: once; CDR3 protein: CASSRLAGAPTDTQYF; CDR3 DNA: TGTGCCAGCAGCCGGCTGGCGGGGGCCCCCACAGATACGCAGTATTTT
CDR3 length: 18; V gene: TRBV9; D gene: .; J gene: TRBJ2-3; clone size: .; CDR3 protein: CASSPEGGRGLLGDTQYF; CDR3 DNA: TGTGCCAGCAGCCCCGAGGGCGGGCGGGGGCTCCTGGGAGATACGCAGTATTTT
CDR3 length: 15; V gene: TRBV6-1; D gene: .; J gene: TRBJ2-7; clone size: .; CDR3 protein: CASSELDYLSYEQYF; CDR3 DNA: TGTGCCAGCAGTGAATTGGACTACCTCTCCTACGAGCAGTACTTC
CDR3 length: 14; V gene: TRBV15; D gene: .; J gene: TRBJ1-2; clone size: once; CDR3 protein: CATSRDWGNYGYTF; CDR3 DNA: TGTGCCACCAGCAGAGATTGGGGGAACTATGGCTACACCTTC
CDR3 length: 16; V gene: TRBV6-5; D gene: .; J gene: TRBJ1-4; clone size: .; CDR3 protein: CASSFFSGTINEKLFF; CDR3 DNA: TGTGCCAGCAGTTTTTTCTCCGGGACAATTAATGAAAAACTGTTTTTT
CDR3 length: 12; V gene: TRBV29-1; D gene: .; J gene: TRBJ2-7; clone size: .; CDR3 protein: CSVYFSSYEQYF; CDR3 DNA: TGCAGCGTTTATTTTTCCTCGTACGAGCAGTACTTC
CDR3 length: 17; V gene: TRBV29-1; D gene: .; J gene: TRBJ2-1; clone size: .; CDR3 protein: CSVEDPPSESSYNEQFF; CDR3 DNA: TGCAGCGTTGAAGATCCCCCTAGCGAAAGCTCCTACAATGAGCAGTTCTTC
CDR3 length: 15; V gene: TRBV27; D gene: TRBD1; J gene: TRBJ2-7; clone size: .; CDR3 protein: CASSLTGGKSYEQYF; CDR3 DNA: TGTGCCAGCAGTTTGACAGGGGGCAAGTCCTACGAGCAGTACTTC
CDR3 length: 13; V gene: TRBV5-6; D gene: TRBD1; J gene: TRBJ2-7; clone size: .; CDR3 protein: CASSWGQTYEQYF; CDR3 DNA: TGTGCCAGCAGCTGGGGACAGACCTACGAGCAGTACTTC
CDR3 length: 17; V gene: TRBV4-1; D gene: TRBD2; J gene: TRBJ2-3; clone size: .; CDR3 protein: CASSQDIGLAGTDTQYF; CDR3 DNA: TGCGCCAGCAGCCAAGATATTGGACTAGCGGGCACAGATACGCAGTATTTT
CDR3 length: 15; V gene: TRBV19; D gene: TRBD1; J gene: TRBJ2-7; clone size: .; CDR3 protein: CASSYGTGASYEQYF; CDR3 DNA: TGTGCCAGTAGTTATGGGACAGGGGCTTCCTACGAGCAGTACTTC
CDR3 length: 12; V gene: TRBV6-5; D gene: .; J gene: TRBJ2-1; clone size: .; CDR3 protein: CASSYSGGEQFF; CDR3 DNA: TGTGCCAGCAGTTACTCGGGAGGTGAGCAGTTCTTC
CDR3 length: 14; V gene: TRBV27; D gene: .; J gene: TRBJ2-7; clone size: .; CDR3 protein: CASSFLTAGYEQYF; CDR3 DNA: TGTGCCAGCAGTTTTCTGACAGCCGGTTACGAGCAGTACTTC
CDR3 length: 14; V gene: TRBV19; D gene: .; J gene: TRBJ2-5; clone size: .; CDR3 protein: CASSIDSLGGTQYF; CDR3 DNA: TGTGCCAGTAGTATCGACAGCCTCGGGGGGACCCAGTACTTC
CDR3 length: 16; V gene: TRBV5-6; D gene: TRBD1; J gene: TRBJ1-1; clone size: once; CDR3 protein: CASTTIPGQGNTEAFF; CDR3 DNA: TGTGCCAGCACCACTATCCCCGGACAGGGGAACACTGAAGCTTTCTTT
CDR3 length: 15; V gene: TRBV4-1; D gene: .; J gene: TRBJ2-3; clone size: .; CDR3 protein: CASSHFAGASDTQYF; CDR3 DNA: TGCGCCAGCAGCCACTTTGCGGGGGCTTCAGATACGCAGTATTTT
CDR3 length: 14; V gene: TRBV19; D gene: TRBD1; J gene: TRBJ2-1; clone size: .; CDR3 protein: CATRGQGSYNEQFF; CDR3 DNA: TGTGCCACCAGGGGGCAGGGCTCCTACAATGAGCAGTTCTTC
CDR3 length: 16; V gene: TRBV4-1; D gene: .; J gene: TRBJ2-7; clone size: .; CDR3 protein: CASSQGVGGLLDEQYF; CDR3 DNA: TGCGCCAGCAGCCAGGGAGTAGGTGGGTTGTTGGACGAGCAGTACTTC
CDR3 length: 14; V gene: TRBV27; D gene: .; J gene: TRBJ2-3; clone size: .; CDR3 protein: CASSLQGGADTQYF; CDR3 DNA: TGTGCCAGCAGTTTACAGGGGGGGGCAGATACGCAGTATTTT
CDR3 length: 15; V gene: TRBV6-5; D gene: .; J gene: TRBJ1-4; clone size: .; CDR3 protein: CASSYSRGTNEKLVF; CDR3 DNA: TGTGCCAGCAGTTACTCGAGGGGGACTAATGAAAAACTGGTTTTT
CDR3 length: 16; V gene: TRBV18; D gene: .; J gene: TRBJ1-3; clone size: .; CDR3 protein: CASSPDGPGNGNTIYF; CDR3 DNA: TGTGCCAGCTCACCGGATGGGCCGGGGAATGGAAACACCATATATTTT
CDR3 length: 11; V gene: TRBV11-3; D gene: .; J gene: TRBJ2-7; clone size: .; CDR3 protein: CASIAKGEEYF; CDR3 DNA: TGTGCCAGCATAGCGAAGGGGGAAGAGTACTTC
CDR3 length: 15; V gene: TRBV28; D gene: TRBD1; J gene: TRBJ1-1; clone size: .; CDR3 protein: CASSLETGGNTEAFF; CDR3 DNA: TGTGCCAGCAGTTTGGAGACAGGGGGGAACACTGAAGCTTTCTTT
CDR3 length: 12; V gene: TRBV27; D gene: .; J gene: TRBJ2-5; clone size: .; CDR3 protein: CASSRPSGTQYF; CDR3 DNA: TGTGCCAGCAGTCGTCCAAGTGGGACCCAGTACTTC
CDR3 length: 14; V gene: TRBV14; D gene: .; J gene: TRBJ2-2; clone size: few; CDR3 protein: CASSQVRGAGELFF; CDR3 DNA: TGTGCCAGCAGCCAAGTGAGGGGGGCCGGGGAGCTGTTTTTT
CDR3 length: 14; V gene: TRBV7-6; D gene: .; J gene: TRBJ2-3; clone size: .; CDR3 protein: CASTAEVFTDTQYF; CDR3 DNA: TGTGCCAGCACGGCGGAGGTGTTCACAGATACGCAGTATTTT
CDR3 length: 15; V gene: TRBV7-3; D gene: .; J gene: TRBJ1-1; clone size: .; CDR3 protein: CASSPGGLRDTEAFF; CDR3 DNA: TGTGCCAGCAGCCCCGGTGGACTTAGGGACACTGAAGCTTTCTTT
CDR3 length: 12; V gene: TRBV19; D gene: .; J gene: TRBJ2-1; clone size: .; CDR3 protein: CASSIWGGEQFF; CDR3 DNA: TGTGCCAGTAGTATTTGGGGCGGTGAGCAGTTCTTC
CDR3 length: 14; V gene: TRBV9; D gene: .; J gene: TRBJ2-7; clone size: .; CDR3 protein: CASSVAVDPYEQYF; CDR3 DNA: TGTGCCAGCAGCGTAGCTGTAGATCCCTACGAGCAGTACTTC
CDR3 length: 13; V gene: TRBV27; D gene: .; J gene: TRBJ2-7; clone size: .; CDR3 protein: CASSLGLTYEQYF; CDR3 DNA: TGTGCCAGCAGTCTGGGCCTTACCTACGAGCAGTACTTC
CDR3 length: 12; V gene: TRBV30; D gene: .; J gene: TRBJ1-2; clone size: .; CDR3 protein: CAWSVTGNGYTF; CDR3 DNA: TGTGCCTGGAGTGTAACGGGGAATGGCTACACCTTC
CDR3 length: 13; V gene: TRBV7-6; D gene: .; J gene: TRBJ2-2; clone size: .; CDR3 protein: CASSPAVSGELFF; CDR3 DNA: TGTGCCAGCAGCCCTGCAGTCTCCGGGGAGCTGTTTTTT
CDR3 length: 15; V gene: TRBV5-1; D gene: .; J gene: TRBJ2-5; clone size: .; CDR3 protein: CASSPGSTVVETQYF; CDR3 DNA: TGCGCCAGCAGCCCCGGGAGCACGGTAGTAGAGACCCAGTACTTC
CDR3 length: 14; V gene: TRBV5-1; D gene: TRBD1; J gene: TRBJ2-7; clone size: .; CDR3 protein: CASSLGTGRLEQYF; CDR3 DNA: TGCGCCAGCAGCTTGGGGACAGGGCGGCTCGAGCAGTACTTC